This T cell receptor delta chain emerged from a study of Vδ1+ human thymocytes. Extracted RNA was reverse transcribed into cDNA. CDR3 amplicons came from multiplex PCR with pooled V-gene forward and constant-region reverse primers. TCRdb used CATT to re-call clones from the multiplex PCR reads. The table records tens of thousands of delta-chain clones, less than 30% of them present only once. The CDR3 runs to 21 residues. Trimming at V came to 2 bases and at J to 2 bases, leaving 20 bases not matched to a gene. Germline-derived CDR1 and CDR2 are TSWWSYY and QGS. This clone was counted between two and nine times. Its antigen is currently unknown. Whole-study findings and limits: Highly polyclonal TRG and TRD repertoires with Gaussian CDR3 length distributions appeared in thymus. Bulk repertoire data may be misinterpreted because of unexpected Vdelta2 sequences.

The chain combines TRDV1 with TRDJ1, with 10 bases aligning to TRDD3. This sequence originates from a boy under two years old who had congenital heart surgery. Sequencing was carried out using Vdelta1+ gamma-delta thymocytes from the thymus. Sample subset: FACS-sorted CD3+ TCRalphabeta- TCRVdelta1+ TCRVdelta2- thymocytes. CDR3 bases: TGTGCTCTTGGGGAAATCACCTACATGTCACTGGGGGATTTTTGTACCGATAAACTCATCTTT. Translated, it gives CALGEITYMSLGDFCTDKLIF.